Shown below are 15 T cell receptor beta chains from a single sample sequenced in a study of T cells after yellow fever vaccination. TCRdb reprocessed the 5' RACE reads with MiXCR, giving one entry per CDR3 protein. In the table there are more than 300,000 distinct CDR3 sequences, approximately 4.3% of which are singletons. This specimen consisted of PBMCs, obtained 15 days after the yellow fever booster vaccination. The receptors derive from a young man who received the YFV17D yellow fever vaccine.

The V and J genes are TRBV6-1 and TRBJ2-1; 7 bases map to TRBD2. The CDR3 loop spans 14 amino acids. With 6 bases clipped from V and 8 bases from J, the junction kept 10 bases outside the gene matches. The germline gives CDR1 MNHNS, CDR2 SASEGT. CDR3: CASRGLAAWDEQFF. Written as DNA, the CDR3 is TGTGCCAGCAGAGGGCTAGCGGCCTGGGATGAGCAGTTCTTC.

This clonotype has ten or more counts. V usage is TRBV5-4 and J usage is TRBJ1-6, with D perhaps TRBD1 (5 bases). Per germline, CDR1 SGHNT and CDR2 YYREEE (reference sequence). The CDR3 covers 16 residues. Trimming took 4 bases from V and 3 from J, leaving 14 bases between them. The CDR3 nucleotides read TGTGCCAGCAGCCGGGACCCGTCGGGCTATAATTCACCCCTCCACTTT. Its translation: CASSRDPSGYNSPLHF.

This chain uses TRBV6-6 with TRBJ1-3; D is possibly TRBD1 (5 bases). The CDR3 is 15 amino acids. CDR1 is MNHNY, CDR2 SVGAGI, per germline (reference sequence). Trimming stripped 2 bases from V and 7 bases from J, with 15 bases between. CDR3 protein: CASSYAAGKGNTIYF. The CDR3, as DNA: TGTGCCAGCAGTTACGCGGCAGGGAAGGGGAACACCATATATTTT.

This clonotype was seen a few times. The V gene is TRBV20-1, the J gene TRBJ1-2; D ambiguous. CDR3 length: 12 amino acids. V was shortened by 1 base and J by 9 bases, with 12 bases between the two germline ends. CDR1 DFQATT and CDR2 SNEGSKA come from the germline V gene (reference sequence). The CDR3 DNA reads TGCAGTGCTAGAGTTACGGGCCAAAGCTACACCTTC. Translating it yields CSARVTGQSYTF.

The V and J genes are TRBV6-6 and TRBJ1-2; weak D call: TRBD1 (5 bases). The CDR3 contains 14 residues. Germline V lookup: CDR1 MNHNY, CDR2 SVGAGI (reference sequence). V lost 0 bases, J lost 8 bases, and 13 bases lay in between. The CDR3 nucleotides are TGTGCCAGCAGTTACTCCGGGCCCCCAGGGGGCTACACCTTC. Its translation: CASSYSGPPGGYTF.

The V gene is TRBV6-2 or TRBV6-3, the J gene TRBJ1-6, with 7 bases lining up with TRBD1. The CDR3 is 16 amino acids. Per germline, CDR1 MNHEY and CDR2 SVGEGT. With V trimmed by 4 bases and J by 9 bases, 12 bases remained unmatched. The chain's CDR3 is CASSSRPTGAVSPLHF. CDR3 coding DNA: TGTGCCAGCAGTTCGCGTCCTACAGGGGCGGTTTCACCCCTCCACTTT.

This chain uses TRBV3-1 with TRBJ2-3; D is perhaps TRBD2 (6 bases). With 0 bases removed from V and 8 bases from J, the gap between germline ends came to 15 bases. Germline V gene sequence: CDR1 LGHDT, CDR2 YNNKEL (reference sequence). The CDR3 is made up of 15 amino acids. CDR3 DNA: TGTGCCAGCAGCCAAGATTGGGAGGCAGCTGGTACGCAGTATTTT. It encodes CASSQDWEAAGTQYF.

This clonotype was seen at least ten times. CDR3 coding DNA: TGCGCCAGCAGCCAAGATAGCGCAGCCGTCAACACCGGGGAGCTGTTTTTT. The encoded protein is CASSQDSAAVNTGELFF. The chain couples TRBV4-1 to TRBJ2-2, with TRBD2 as a possible D gene (5 bases). CDR1 is MGHRA, CDR2 YSYEKL, per germline. This CDR3 contains 17 residues. Trimming removed 0 bases at V and 2 bases at J, with 13 bases between.

This clonotype was seen only a few times. The chain employs TRBV12-3 or TRBV12-4 and TRBJ1-6; no clear D. The CDR3 is made up of 15 amino acids. V dropped 7 bases and J dropped 5 bases, with 15 bases sitting between them. The CDR3 protein is CASTQETGHNSPLHF. CDR3 nucleotides: TGTGCCAGCACCCAGGAGACTGGTCATAATTCACCCCTCCACTTT.

The chain joins TRBV4-2 to TRBJ2-5; 10 bases fit TRBD1. V trimming: 1 base; J trimming: 5 bases; junction bases outside the gene matches: 4. The CDR3 is 15 residues long. Germline CDR1 is LGHNA and CDR2 is YNFKEQ. CDR3 DNA sequence: TGTGCCAGCAGCCAAGGACAGGGGGCAGCTGAGACCCAGTACTTC. Encoded protein: CASSQGQGAAETQYF.

This clonotype has ten or more counts. The chain uses TRBV20-1 and TRBJ2-4; no definite D call. The V and J ends lost 1 base and 3 bases respectively, with 16 bases between them. The CDR3 spans 16 residues. Germline CDR1 is DFQATT and CDR2 is SNEGSKA (reference sequence). Written as DNA, the CDR3 is TGCAGTGCTAGAGCCGTAAACAGAGGAGACAAAAACATTCAGTACTTC. Translated, it gives CSARAVNRGDKNIQYF.

This clonotype was found many times. J is TRBJ2-7 and V is TRBV7-2; D gene uncertain. From germline, CDR1 is SGHTA and CDR2 FQGNSA. Trimming took off 5 bases at V and 0 bases at J, with 11 bases between the two ends. The CDR3 covers 14 residues. CDR3 protein: CASSATKGSYEQYV. Here the CDR3 DNA reads TGTGCCAGCAGCGCTACCAAGGGCTCCTACGAGCAGTACGTC.

This clonotype has just a few counts. CDR3 amino acids: CASSYSSTGNEQYF. For the CDR3, the DNA is TGTGCCAGCAGTTACTCGAGTACAGGGAACGAGCAGTACTTC. The J gene is TRBJ2-7, the V gene TRBV6-5; TRBD1 is a possible D gene (6 bases). There are 14 residues in the CDR3. Germline V lookup: CDR1 MNHEY, CDR2 SVGAGI. V lost 0 bases to trimming and J lost 5 bases, with 11 bases between them.

The chain uses TRBV12-3 or TRBV12-4 and TRBJ2-5; D perhaps matches TRBD1 (6 bases). Deletions cut 5 bases from V and 2 bases from J, with 12 bases between. The CDR3 is 14 residues long. The DNA of the CDR3 is TGTGCCAGCAGTCCTGGACAGCTTCAAGAGACCCAGTACTTC. Protein: CASSPGQLQETQYF.

This clonotype was observed many times. The genes are TRBV12-3 or TRBV12-4 and TRBJ1-2; D gene unclear. The ends were cut back, 2 bases at V and 6 bases at J, with 16 bases in the middle. The CDR3 is 15 residues long. The CDR3 DNA sequence: TGTGCCAGCAGTTTAACGAGGTGGGTCGAGCATGGCTACACCTTC. Its translation is CASSLTRWVEHGYTF.